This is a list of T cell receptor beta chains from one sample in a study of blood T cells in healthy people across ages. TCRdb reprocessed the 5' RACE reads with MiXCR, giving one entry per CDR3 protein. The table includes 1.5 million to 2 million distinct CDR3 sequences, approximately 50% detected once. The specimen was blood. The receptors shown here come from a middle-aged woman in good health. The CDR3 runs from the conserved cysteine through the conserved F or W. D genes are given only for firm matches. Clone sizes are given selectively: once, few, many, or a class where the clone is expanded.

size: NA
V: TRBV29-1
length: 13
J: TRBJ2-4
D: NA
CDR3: CSVETQIGNIQYF
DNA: TGCAGCGTTGAGACTCAAATAGGGAACATTCAGTACTTC

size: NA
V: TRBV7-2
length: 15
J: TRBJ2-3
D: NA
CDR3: CASSLAVRVTDTQYF
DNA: TGTGCCAGCAGCTTAGCGGTTCGGGTAACAGATACGCAGTATTTT

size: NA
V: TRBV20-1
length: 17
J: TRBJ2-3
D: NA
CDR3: CSARDSSRGAPTDTQYF
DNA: TGCAGTGCTAGAGATTCTTCGAGGGGGGCCCCCACAGATACGCAGTATTTT

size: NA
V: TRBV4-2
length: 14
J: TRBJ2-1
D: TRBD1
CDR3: CASSQSDPGQGRFF
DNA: TGTGCCAGCAGCCAAAGCGACCCTGGACAGGGTCGGTTCTTC

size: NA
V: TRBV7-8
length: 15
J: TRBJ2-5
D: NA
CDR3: CASSPARGFQETQYF
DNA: TGTGCCAGCAGCCCCGCCAGGGGATTCCAAGAGACCCAGTACTTC

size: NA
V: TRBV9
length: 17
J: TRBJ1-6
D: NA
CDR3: CASSLTGTTNLNSPLHF
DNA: TGTGCCAGCAGCTTAACCGGGACAACGAACCTAAATTCACCCCTCCACTTT

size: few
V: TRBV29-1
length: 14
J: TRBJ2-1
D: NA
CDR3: CSVGGKLKRNEQFF
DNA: TGCAGCGTTGGCGGGAAATTAAAAAGAAATGAGCAGTTCTTC

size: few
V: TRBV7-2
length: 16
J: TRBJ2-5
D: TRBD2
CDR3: CASSFRLAGAVKTQYF
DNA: TGTGCCAGCAGCTTCAGACTAGCGGGGGCGGTGAAGACCCAGTACTTC

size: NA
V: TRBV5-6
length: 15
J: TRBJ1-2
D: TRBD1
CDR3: CASSTGQRANYGYTF
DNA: TGTGCCAGCAGTACGGGACAGAGGGCTAACTATGGCTACACCTTC

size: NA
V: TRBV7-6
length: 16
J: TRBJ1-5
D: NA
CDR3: CASSFPWRGKRQPQHF
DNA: TGTGCCAGCAGCTTCCCCTGGAGGGGCAAGCGTCAGCCCCAGCATTTT

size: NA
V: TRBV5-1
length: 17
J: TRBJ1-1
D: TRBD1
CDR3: CASSLAGRGLVNTEAFF
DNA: TGCGCCAGCAGCTTGGCCGGCAGGGGGCTGGTGAACACTGAAGCTTTCTTT

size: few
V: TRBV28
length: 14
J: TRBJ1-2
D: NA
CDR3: CASRGMSMGYGYTF
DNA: TGTGCCAGCAGAGGGATGAGCATGGGATATGGCTACACCTTC

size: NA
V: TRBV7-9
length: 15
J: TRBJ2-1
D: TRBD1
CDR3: CAGSKGQGSYNEQFF
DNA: TGTGCCGGCAGCAAGGGACAGGGATCCTACAATGAGCAGTTCTTC

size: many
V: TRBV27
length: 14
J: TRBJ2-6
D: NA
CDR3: CASSFNSGANVLTF
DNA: TGTGCCAGCAGCTTTAACTCTGGGGCCAACGTCCTGACTTTC

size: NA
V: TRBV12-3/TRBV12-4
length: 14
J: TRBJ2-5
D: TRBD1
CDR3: CASTRTGMGETQYF
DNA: TGTGCCAGCACCCGGACAGGGATGGGGGAGACCCAGTACTTC

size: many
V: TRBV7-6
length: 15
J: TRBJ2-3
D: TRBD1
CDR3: CASSSGQGSTDTQYF
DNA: TGTGCCAGCAGCTCGGGACAGGGGTCCACAGATACGCAGTATTTT

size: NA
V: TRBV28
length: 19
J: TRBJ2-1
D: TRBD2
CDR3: CASSPLQTSGVSSYNEQFF
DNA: TGTGCCAGCAGTCCCCTCCAGACTAGCGGGGTAAGCTCCTACAATGAGCAGTTCTTC

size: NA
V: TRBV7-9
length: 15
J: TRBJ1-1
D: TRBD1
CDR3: CASTPTGQLGTEAFF
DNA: TGTGCCAGCACCCCGACAGGGCAACTGGGCACTGAAGCTTTCTTT

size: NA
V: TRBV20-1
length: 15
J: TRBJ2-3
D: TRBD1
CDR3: CSARGTGGLIDTQYF
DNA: TGCAGTGCTCGGGGGACAGGGGGTTTGATTGATACGCAGTATTTT

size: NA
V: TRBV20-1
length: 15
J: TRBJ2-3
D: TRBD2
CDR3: CSARDLAGGPDTQYF
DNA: TGCAGTGCTAGAGACTTGGCGGGGGGCCCAGATACGCAGTATTTT

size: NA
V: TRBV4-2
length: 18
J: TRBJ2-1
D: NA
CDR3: CASSHQRGSAGNRNEQFF
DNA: TGTGCCAGCAGCCATCAAAGGGGGTCGGCAGGGAACAGGAATGAGCAGTTCTTC

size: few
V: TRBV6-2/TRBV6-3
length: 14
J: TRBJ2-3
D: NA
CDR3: CASSPRRFADTQYF
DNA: TGTGCCAGCAGTCCCCGGAGGTTCGCAGATACGCAGTATTTT

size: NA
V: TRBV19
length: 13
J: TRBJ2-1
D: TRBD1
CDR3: CASRDRGGKEQFF
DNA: TGTGCCTCCCGGGACAGGGGAGGCAAGGAGCAGTTCTTC

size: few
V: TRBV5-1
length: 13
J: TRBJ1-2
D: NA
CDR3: CASSSTINYGYTF
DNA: TGCGCCAGCAGCTCCACAATAAACTATGGCTACACCTTC

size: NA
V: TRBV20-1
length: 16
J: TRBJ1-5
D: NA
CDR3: CSARAQPSISNQPQHF
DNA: TGCAGTGCTAGAGCCCAGCCCTCTATAAGCAATCAGCCCCAGCATTTT

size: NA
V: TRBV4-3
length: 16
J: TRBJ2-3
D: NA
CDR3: CASSQEGTQTADTQYF
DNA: TGCGCCAGCAGCCAAGAGGGTACACAAACCGCCGATACGCAGTATTTT

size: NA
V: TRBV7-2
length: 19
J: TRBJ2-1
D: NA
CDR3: CASSLAGGPSSSSYNEQFF
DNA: TGTGCCAGCAGCTTAGCGGGCGGCCCTTCTAGTAGTTCCTACAATGAGCAGTTCTTC

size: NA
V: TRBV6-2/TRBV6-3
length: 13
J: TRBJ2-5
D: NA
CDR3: CASSYARFGEQYF
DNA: TGTGCCAGCAGTTACGCGAGGTTTGGTGAGCAGTACTTC

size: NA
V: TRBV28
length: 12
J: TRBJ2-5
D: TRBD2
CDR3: CASTGGSETQYF
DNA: TGTGCCAGCACGGGGGGTAGTGAGACCCAGTACTTC

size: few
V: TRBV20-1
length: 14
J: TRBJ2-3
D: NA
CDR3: CSAKGDSAPDTQYF
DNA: TGCAGTGCTAAGGGGGACTCCGCCCCAGATACGCAGTATTTT

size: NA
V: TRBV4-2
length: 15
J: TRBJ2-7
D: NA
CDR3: CASSQDLSGTYEQYF
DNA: TGTGCCAGCAGCCAAGATCTTTCAGGAACCTACGAGCAGTACTTC

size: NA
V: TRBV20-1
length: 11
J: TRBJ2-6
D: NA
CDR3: CSGLGANVLTF
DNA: TGCAGTGGACTTGGGGCCAACGTCCTGACTTTC

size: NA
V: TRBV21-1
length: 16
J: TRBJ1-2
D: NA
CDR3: CASSTRGQGSNYGYTF
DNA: TGTGCCAGCAGCACTCGGGGACAGGGGTCCAACTATGGCTACACCTTC

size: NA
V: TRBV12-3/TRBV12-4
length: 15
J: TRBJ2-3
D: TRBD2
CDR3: CASSVKAGSTDTQYF
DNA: TGTGCCAGCAGCGTGAAAGCGGGGAGCACAGATACGCAGTATTTT

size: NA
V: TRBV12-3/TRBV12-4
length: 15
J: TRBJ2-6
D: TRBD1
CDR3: CASRMDRTGANVLTF
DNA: TGTGCCAGCAGAATGGACAGGACTGGGGCCAACGTCCTGACTTTC

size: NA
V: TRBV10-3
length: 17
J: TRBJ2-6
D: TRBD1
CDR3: CAISDGTGESGANVLTF
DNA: TGTGCCATCAGTGACGGGACAGGGGAGTCTGGGGCCAACGTCCTGACTTTC

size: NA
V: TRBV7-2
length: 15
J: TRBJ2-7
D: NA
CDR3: CASTSRGGASYEQYF
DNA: TGTGCCAGCACCTCGAGGGGGGGCGCGTCCTACGAGCAGTACTTC

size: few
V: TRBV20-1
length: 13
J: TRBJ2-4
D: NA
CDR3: CSASRGGENIQYF
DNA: TGCAGTGCTAGTCGGGGAGGTGAGAACATTCAGTACTTC

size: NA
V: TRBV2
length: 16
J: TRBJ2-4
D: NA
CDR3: CASSVGGLIAKNIQYF
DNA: TGTGCCAGCAGTGTCGGGGGGCTGATCGCCAAAAACATTCAGTACTTC

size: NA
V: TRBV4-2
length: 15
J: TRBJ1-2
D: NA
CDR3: CASSQDQARNYGYTF
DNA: TGTGCCAGCAGCCAAGACCAGGCGAGGAACTATGGCTACACCTTC

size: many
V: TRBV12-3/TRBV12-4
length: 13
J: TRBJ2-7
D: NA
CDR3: CASRRGSSYEQYF
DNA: TGTGCCAGCAGACGGGGGAGCTCCTACGAGCAGTACTTC

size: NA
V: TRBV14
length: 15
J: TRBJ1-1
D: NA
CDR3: CASSPPGPMNTEAFF
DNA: TGTGCCAGCAGCCCACCGGGCCCGATGAACACTGAAGCTTTCTTT

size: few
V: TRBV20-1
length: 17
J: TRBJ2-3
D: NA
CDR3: CSARGFGPRGPTDTQYF
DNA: TGCAGTGCTAGGGGTTTTGGGCCGCGGGGGCCCACAGATACGCAGTATTTT

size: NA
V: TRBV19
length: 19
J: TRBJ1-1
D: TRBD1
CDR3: CTSSTRNRGFAAMNTEAFF
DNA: TGTACCAGTAGTACCCGAAACAGGGGATTCGCAGCTATGAACACTGAAGCTTTCTTT

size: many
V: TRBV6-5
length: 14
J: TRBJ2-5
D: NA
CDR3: CASSYRGRQETQYF
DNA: TGTGCCAGCAGTTACAGGGGCCGGCAAGAGACCCAGTACTTC

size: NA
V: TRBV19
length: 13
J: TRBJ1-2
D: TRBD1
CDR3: CATSGQGDYGYTF
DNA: TGTGCCACTTCCGGACAGGGTGACTATGGCTACACCTTC

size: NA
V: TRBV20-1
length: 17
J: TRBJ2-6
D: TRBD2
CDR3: CSAKRGAFSSGANVLTF
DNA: TGCAGTGCCAAGCGGGGGGCTTTTAGCTCTGGGGCCAACGTCCTGACTTTC

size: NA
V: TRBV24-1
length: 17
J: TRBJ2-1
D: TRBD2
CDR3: CATRAPPWGGGAGEQFF
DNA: TGTGCCACCAGAGCCCCTCCCTGGGGCGGGGGGGCCGGTGAGCAGTTCTTC

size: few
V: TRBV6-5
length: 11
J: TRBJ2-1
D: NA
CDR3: CATRDFGEQFF
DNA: TGTGCCACCAGGGACTTCGGTGAGCAGTTCTTC

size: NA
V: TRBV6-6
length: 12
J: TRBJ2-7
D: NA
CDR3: CASRYGAVEQYF
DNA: TGTGCCAGCAGGTACGGGGCAGTCGAGCAGTACTTC